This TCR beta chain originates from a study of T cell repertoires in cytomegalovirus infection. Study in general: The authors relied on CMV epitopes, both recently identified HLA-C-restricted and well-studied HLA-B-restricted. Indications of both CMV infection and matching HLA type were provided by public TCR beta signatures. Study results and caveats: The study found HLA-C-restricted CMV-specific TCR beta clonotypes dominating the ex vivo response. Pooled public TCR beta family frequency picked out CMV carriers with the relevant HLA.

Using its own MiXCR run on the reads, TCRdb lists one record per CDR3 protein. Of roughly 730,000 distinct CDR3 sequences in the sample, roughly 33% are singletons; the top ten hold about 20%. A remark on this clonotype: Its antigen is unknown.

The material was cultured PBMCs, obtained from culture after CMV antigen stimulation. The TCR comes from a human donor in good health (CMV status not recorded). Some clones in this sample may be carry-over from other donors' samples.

The CDR3 nucleotides are TGTGCCAGCAGAAAGCCAGGGGCGGGCTCACCCCTCCACTTT. This gives the protein CASRKPGAGSPLHF. The chain links TRBV27 to TRBJ1-6; a weak D match, TRBD1 (6 bases). The CDR3 has 14 residues. V lost 6 bases and J 10 bases, leaving 16 bases between the germline ends. Germline-derived CDR1 and CDR2 are MNHEY and SMNVEV (reference sequence).